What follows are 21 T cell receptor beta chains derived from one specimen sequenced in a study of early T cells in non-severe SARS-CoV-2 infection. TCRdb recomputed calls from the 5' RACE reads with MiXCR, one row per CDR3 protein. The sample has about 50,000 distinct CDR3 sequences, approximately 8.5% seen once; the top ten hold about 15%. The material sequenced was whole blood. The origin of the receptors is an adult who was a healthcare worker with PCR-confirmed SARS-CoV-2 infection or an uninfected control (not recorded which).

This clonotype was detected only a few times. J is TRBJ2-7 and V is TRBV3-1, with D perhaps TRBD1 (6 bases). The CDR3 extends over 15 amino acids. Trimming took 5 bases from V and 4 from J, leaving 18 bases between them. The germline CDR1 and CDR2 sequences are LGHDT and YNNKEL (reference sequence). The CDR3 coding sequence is TGTGCCAGCAGCAATGCTTTAGACAGGCAATACGAGCAGTACTTC. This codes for CASSNALDRQYEQYF.

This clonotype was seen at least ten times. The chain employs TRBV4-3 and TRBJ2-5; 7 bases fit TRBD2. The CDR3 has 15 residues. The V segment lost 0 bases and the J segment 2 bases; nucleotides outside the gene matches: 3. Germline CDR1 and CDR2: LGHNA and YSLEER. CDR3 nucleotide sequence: TGCGCCAGCAGCCAAGATGCGGGGGTACAAGAGACCCAGTACTTC. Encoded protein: CASSQDAGVQETQYF.

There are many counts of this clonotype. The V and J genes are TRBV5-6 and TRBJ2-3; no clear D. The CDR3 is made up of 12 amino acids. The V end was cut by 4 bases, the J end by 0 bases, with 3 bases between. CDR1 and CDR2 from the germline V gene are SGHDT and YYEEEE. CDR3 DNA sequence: TGTGCCAGCAGCCATAGCACAGATACGCAGTATTTT. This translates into CASSHSTDTQYF.

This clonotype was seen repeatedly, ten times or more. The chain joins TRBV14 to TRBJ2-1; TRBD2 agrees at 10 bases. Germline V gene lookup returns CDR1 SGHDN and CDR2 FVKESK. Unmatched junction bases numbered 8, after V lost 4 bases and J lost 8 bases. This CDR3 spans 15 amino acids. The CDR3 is CASSPLGLAGDEQFF. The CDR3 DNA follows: TGTGCCAGCAGCCCATTGGGCCTAGCGGGAGATGAGCAGTTCTTC.

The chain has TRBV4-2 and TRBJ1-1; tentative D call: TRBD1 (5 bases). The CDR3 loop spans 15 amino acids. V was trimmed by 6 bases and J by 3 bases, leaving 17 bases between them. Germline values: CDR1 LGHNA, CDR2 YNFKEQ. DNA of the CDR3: TGTGCCAGCAGTCCCGGAGGAGGGGCGCACACTGAAGCTTTCTTT. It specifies CASSPGGGAHTEAFF.

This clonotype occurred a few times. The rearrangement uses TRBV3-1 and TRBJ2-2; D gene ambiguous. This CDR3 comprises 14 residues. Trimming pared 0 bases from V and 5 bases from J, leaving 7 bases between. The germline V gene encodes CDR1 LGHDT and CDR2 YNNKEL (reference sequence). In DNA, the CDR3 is TGTGCCAGCAGCCAAGACTTCGGTACCGGGGAGCTGTTTTTT. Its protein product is CASSQDFGTGELFF.

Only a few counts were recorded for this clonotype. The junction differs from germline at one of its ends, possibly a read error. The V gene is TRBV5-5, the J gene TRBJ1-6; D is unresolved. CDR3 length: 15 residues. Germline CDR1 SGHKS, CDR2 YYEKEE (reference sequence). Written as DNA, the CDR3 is TGTGCCAGCAGCTTTTTTCTGGCCTATAATTCACCCCACCACTTT. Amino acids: CASSFFLAYNSPHHF.

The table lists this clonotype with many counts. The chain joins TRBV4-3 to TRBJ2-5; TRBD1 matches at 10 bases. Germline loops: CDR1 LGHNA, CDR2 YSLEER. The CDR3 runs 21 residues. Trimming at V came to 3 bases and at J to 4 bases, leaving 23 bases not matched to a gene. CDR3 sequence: CASSHGTGVLITGEGGETQYF. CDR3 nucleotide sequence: TGCGCCAGCAGCCACGGGACAGGGGTCCTTATCACGGGGGAAGGGGGAGAGACCCAGTACTTC.

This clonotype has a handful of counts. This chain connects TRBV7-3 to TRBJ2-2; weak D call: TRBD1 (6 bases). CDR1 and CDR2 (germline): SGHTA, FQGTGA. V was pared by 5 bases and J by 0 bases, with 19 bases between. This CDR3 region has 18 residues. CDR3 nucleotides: TGTGCCAGCAGCCCTCGGGACAAAATGAATGCGAACACCGGGGAGCTGTTTTTT. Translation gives CASSPRDKMNANTGELFF.

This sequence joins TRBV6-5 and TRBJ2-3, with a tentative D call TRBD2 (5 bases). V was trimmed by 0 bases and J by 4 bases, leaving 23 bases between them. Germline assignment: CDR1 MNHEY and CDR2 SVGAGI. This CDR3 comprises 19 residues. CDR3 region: CASSYSSGVRGNRADTQYF. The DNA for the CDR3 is TGTGCCAGCAGTTACTCCTCGGGCGTACGGGGTAATCGTGCAGATACGCAGTATTTT.

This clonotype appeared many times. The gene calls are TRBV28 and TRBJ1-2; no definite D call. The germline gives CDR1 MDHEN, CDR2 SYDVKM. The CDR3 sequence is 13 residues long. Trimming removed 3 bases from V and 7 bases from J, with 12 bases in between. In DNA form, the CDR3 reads TGTGCCAGCAGTTTTGCCATCCAGTTTGGCTACACCTTC. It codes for CASSFAIQFGYTF.

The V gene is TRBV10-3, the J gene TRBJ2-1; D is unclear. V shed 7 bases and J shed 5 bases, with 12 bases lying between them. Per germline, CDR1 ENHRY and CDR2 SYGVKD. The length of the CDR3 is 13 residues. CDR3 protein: CAITSGQNNEQFF. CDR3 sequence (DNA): TGTGCCATCACATCGGGCCAGAACAATGAGCAGTTCTTC.

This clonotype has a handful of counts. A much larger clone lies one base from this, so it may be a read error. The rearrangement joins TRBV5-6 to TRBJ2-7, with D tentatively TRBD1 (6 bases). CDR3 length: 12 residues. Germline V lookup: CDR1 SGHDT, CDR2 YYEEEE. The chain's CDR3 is CVSSPGQYEQYF. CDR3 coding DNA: TGTGTCAGCAGCCCAGGACAGTACGAGCAGTACTTC.

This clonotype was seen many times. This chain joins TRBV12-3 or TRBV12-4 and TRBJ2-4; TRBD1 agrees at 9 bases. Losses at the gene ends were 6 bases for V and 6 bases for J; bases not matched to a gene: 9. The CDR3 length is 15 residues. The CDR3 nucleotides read TGTGCCAGCAGGTCACCGGGACAGGGAGGAAACATTCAGTACTTC. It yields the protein CASRSPGQGGNIQYF.

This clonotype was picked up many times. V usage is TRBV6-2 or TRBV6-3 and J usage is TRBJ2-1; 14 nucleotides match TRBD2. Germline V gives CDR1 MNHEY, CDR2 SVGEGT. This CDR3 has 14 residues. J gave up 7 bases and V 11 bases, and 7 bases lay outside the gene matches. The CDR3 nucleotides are TGTGCCTGCCGGGGACTAGCGGGAGTGAATGAGCAGTTCTTC. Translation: CACRGLAGVNEQFF.

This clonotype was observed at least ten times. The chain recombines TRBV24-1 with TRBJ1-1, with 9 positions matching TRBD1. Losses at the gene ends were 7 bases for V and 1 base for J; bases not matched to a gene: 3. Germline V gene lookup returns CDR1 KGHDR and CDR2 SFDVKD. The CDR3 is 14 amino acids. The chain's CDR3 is CATRGQGQNTEAFF. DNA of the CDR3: TGTGCCACCAGGGGACAGGGACAGAACACTGAAGCTTTCTTT.

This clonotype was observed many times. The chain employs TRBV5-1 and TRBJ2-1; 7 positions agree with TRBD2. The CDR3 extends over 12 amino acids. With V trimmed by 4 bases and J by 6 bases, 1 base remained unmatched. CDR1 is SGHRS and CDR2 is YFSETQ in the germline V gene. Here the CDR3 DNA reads TGCGCCAGCAGCGGGAGGGCCAATGAGCAGTTCTTC. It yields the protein CASSGRANEQFF.

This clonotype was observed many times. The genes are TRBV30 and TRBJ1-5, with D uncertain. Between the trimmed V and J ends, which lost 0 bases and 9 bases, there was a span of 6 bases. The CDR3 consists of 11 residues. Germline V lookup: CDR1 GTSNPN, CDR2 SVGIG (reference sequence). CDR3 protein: CAWSVGGPQHF. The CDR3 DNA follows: TGTGCCTGGAGTGTCGGCGGGCCCCAGCATTTT.

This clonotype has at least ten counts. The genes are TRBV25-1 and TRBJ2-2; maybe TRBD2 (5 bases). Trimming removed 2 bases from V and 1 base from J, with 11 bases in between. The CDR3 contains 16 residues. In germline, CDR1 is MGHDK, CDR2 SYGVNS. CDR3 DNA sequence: TGTGCCAGCAGTGAAATTGCGGGCGTGAACACCGGGGAGCTGTTTTTT. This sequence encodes CASSEIAGVNTGELFF.

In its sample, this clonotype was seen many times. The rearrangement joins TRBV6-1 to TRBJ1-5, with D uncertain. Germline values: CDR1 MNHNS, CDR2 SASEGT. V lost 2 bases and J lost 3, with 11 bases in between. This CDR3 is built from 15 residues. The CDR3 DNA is TGTGCCAGCAGTGAATTTGGGAGGAACAATCAGCCCCAGCATTTT. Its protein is CASSEFGRNNQPQHF.

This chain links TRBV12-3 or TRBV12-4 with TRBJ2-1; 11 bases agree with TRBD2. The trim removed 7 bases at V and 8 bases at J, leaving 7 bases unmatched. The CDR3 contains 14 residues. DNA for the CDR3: TGTGCCAGCACCCTTAGCGGGAGGGCCCATGAGCAGTTCTTC. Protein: CASTLSGRAHEQFF.